This T cell receptor beta chain is drawn from a study of shared clonotypes between healthy human individuals. The table came from immunoSEQ multiplex PCR; TCRdb's copy has only in-frame clones and leaves some out. Of more than 2,000,000 clones in the sample, approximately 93% are singletons; the top ten hold about 0.41%. V lost 6 bases to trimming and J lost 3 bases, with 14 bases between them. This CDR3 is 14 amino acids long. Germline V gene lookup returns CDR1 LNHDA and CDR2 SQIVND (reference sequence). The chain couples TRBV19 to TRBJ1-2, with D unresolved. The sample taken for sequencing was naive CD4+ T cells from PBMCs. The subset is: CD45RA+ positively selected. The origin of this receptor is a man aged 18 to 29 in good health. Some clones in this sample may be carry-over from other donors' samples. The CDR3 loop is CASRLGSPDYGYTF. CDR3 sequence (DNA): TGTGCCAGTAGGTTGGGGTCTCCGGACTATGGCTACACCTTC.